This T cell receptor beta chain derives from a study of monozygotic twins with inflammatory bowel disease. As concerns this clonotype: Its target is unknown.

Researchers used around 3,400 ng of total RNA for each TCR library. No DNA is given; TCRdb re-called the 5' RACE reads and lists each CDR3 protein once. The sample totals over 200,000 distinct CDR3 sequences. CDR1 is LNHDA, CDR2 SQIVND, per germline (reference sequence). The length of the CDR3 is 13 residues. General observations from the study: Fewer clonotypes were shared with others by IBD patients than by healthy twins, especially with disease activity.

The TCR originated in a human donor with ulcerative colitis or Crohn's disease, or a healthy co-twin of an affected twin (not recorded which). Sequencing used blood. V and J are TRBV19 and TRBJ1-1. The CDR3 reads CASSILDLTEAFF.